This TCR beta chain stems from a study of cytomegalovirus exposure and HLA in healthy donors. Overall study findings and caveats: A later analysis by the authors found several of the most significant clusters apparently linked to common viral pathogens.

PCR employed 60 Vbeta and 13 Jbeta primers. Assay used: immunoSEQ multiplex PCR; TCRdb lists only in-frame clones, some missing. This sample has about 130,000 clones, with about 74% found just once. As regards this clone: Antigen: not known.

This CDR3 is built from 13 residues. The germline V gene encodes CDR1 MNHNS and CDR2 SASEGT. Trimming pared 5 bases from V and 3 bases from J, leaving 7 bases between. This chain uses TRBV6-1 with TRBJ1-4, with D tentatively TRBD1 (6 bases). The clonotype comes from a woman between 45 and 65 years old in good health and CMV-seropositive. The sequencing input was PBMCs. The CDR3 protein is CASSRQANEKLFF. As DNA, the CDR3 is TGTGCCAGCAGTCGACAGGCTAATGAAAAACTGTTTTTT.